The TCR beta chain under discussion was sequenced for a study of T cell responses to AZD1222 COVID-19 vaccine. Broader study findings: Clonal diversity may have been underestimated in mostly white British donors.

The CDR3 is 13 amino acids. The V gene end was trimmed by 6 bases and the J gene end by 5 bases; junction bases not matched to a gene: 6. CDR1 and CDR2 (germline): ENHRY, SYGVKD. Generated by immunoSEQ multiplex PCR, the TCRdb table keeps only in-frame clones and is missing some. The sample includes around 130,000 clones, approximately 85% of them seen just once. Regarding this clone: Antigen: not known.

This receptor was obtained from an adult in good health. The chain has TRBV10-3 and TRBJ2-5, with 7 nucleotides matching TRBD1. The sequencing used peripheral blood, collected on day 0 of AZD1222 vaccination. CDR3: CAISPSTGETQYF. DNA of the CDR3: TGTGCCATCAGCCCCTCGACAGGGGAGACCCAGTACTTC.